The rows below give T cell receptor beta chains drawn from one sample of a study of blood T cell repertoires in COVID-19. Sequencing used immunoSEQ multiplex PCR; TCRdb keeps in-frame clones, though not all of them. The table has around 240,000 clones, 90% to 95% seen once. Sequencing used PBMCs or T cells enriched from blood (not recorded which). These receptors were obtained from a human donor in a cohort exposed to, infected with or recovered from COVID-19 (not recorded which). The donor label of this sample is uncertain. The CDR3 runs from the conserved cysteine through the conserved F or W.

TRBV10-3 CAISDRGNYGYTF
TRBV7-9 CASKARAGGSMNTEAFF
TRBV7-2 CASSLALDRVQETQYF
TRBV11-2 CASSFTTGPGTEAFF
TRBV5-6 CASSSWTGTSPGELFF
TRBV19 CASSASGGTEAFF
TRBV10-3 CAISESQGRSEAFF
TRBV29-1 CSVILQGHPYEQYF
TRBV4-1 CASSRILLNAGAGYEQYF
TRBV19 CASSIGGPNANYGYTF
TRBV11-2 CASSFLRGGRYNEQFF
TRBV7-9 CASSLGGLTDRDTQYF
TRBV9 CASSVGGTSLYNEQFF
TRBV6-5 CASSSDILGFAEAFF